This is a list of T cell receptor beta chains from one sample in a study of technical replicates of blood from a handful of donors. Here immunoSEQ multiplex PCR was the method, and the copy in TCRdb shows in-frame clones only, minus some. Among about 98,000 clones listed, approximately 94% were seen once. The sample comprised T cells isolated from PBMCs. The origin of the receptors is a human donor in good health. CDR3s include the opening cysteine and the closing phenylalanine or tryptophan. Each record gives: CDR3 length, clone size, D gene, V gene, J gene, CDR3 protein, CDR3 DNA. The D gene is left open where the match is weak. Clone size appears in some rows only: once, few, many, or a class for an expanded clone.

11	once	TRBD1	TRBV20-1	TRBJ2-1	CSARPRQGEFF	TGCAGTGCTAGACCTCGACAGGGCGAATTCTTC
15	NA	TRBD1	TRBV27	TRBJ1-1	CASSSRTGVNTEAFF	TGTGCCAGCAGTTCCCGGACAGGAGTGAACACTGAAGCTTTCTTT
13	NA	TRBD1	TRBV4-1	TRBJ1-5	CASSRTGSLTQHF	TGCGCCAGCAGTCGGACAGGTTCCCTCACCCAGCATTTT
13	NA	NA	TRBV4-1	TRBJ1-1	CASSSTGNTEAFF	TGCGCCAGCAGCAGTACAGGGAACACTGAAGCTTTCTTT
12	few	NA	TRBV7-9	TRBJ1-1	CASSFGNTEAFF	TGTGCCAGCAGCTTCGGGAACACTGAAGCTTTCTTT
15	NA	NA	TRBV5-4	TRBJ2-3	CASRWGGFSTDTQYF	TGTGCCAGCAGGTGGGGGGGCTTCAGCACAGATACGCAGTATTTT
15	NA	TRBD2	TRBV27	TRBJ2-2	CASSSFPSGTGELFF	TGTGCCAGCAGTTCTTTCCCTAGCGGGACCGGGGAGCTGTTTTTT
16	NA	TRBD1	TRBV5-4	TRBJ1-1	CASSHPGQGQNTEAFF	TGTGCCAGCAGCCACCCGGGACAGGGTCAGAACACTGAAGCTTTCTTT
15	NA	TRBD2	TRBV4-1	TRBJ2-7	CASSQDGGDSYEQYF	TGCGCCAGCAGCCAAGATGGGGGGGACTCCTACGAGCAGTACTTC
14	NA	TRBD1	TRBV27	TRBJ2-7	CASSQQGTSYEQYF	TGTGCCAGCAGTCAACAGGGGACCTCCTACGAGCAGTACTTC
14	NA	NA	TRBV6-6	TRBJ2-7	CASRSGHYSYEQYF	TGTGCCAGCCGATCGGGACACTACTCCTACGAGCAGTACTTC
15	NA	TRBD1	TRBV27	TRBJ2-1	CASSAGDRGYNEQFF	TGTGCCAGCAGTGCCGGGGACAGGGGCTACAATGAGCAGTTCTTC
16	NA	NA	TRBV7-9	TRBJ2-4	CASSLVQTGLRNIQYF	TGTGCCAGCAGCTTAGTGCAAACAGGGCTTCGGAACATTCAGTACTTC
17	once	TRBD1	TRBV7-9	TRBJ2-6	CASSSGQLVSGANVLTF	TGTGCCAGCAGCTCGGGACAGCTCGTCTCTGGGGCCAACGTCCTGACTTTC
15	NA	TRBD1	TRBV6-1	TRBJ1-1	CASSRQGVVGTEAFF	TGTGCCAGCAGTAGACAGGGGGTAGTGGGCACTGAAGCTTTCTTT
14	NA	NA	TRBV4-1	TRBJ2-7	CASSHSGDSYEQYF	TGCGCCAGCAGCCACTCAGGCGATTCCTACGAGCAGTACTTC